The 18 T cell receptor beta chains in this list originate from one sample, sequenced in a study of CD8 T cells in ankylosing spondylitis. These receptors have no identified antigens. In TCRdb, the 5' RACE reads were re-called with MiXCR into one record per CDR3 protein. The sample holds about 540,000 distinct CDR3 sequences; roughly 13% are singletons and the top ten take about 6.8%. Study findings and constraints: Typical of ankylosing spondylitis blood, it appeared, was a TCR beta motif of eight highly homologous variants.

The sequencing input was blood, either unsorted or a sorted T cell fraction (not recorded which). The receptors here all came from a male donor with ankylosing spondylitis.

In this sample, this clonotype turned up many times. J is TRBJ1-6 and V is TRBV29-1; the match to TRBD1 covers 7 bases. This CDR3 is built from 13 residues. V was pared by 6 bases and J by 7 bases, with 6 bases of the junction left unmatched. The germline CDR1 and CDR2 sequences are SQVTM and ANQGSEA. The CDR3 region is CSVATGLNSPLHF. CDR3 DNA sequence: TGCAGCGTGGCGACAGGGCTCAATTCACCCCTCCACTTT.

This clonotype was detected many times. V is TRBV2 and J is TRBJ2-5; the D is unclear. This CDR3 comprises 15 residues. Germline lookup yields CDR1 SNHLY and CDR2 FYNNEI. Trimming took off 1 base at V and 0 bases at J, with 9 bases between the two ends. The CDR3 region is CASSEDGQNQETQYF. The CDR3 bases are TGTGCCAGCAGTGAAGACGGCCAGAACCAAGAGACCCAGTACTTC.

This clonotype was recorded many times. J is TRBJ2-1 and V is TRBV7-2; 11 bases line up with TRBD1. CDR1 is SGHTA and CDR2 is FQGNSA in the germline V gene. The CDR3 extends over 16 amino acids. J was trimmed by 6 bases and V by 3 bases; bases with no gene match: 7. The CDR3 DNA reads TGTGCCAGCAGCTTCCAAACCGGGACAGGGGGCAATGAGCAGTTCTTC. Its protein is CASSFQTGTGGNEQFF.

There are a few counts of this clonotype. The CDR3 coding sequence is TGCAGTGCTAGAGGCAGGCGGACTAGCGGGAGGTTCTACGAGCAGTACTTC. Amino acid sequence: CSARGRRTSGRFYEQYF. The chain carries TRBV20-1 and TRBJ2-7; 14 nucleotides match TRBD2. After removal of 1 base from V and 3 bases from J, the junction contained 8 bases not matched to a gene. The CDR3 covers 17 residues. Germline assignment: CDR1 DFQATT and CDR2 SNEGSKA (reference sequence).

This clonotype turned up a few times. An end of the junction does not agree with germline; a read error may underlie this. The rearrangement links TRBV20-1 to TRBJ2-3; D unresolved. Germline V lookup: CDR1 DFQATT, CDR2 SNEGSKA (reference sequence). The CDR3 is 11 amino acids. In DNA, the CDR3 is TGCAGTGCTGGAGAGTGGGATACGCAGTATTTT. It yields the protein CSAGEWDTQYF.

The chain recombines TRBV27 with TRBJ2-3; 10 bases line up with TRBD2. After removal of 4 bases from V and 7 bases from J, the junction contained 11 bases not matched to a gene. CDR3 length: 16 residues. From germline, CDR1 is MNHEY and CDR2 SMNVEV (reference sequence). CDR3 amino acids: CASSSRASGSGNTQYF. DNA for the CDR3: TGTGCCAGCAGTTCACGGGCTAGCGGGAGTGGAAATACGCAGTATTTT.

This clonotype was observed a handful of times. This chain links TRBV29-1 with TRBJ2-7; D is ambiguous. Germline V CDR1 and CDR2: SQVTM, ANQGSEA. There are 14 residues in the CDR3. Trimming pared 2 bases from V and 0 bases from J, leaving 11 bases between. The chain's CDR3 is CSVERAESSYEQYF. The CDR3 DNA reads TGCAGCGTTGAAAGGGCAGAGAGCTCCTACGAGCAGTACTTC.

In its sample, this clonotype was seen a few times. The CDR3 loop reads CASSLGRKNIQYF. CDR3 sequence (DNA): TGTGCCAGCAGTTTGGGGCGCAAAAACATTCAGTACTTC. The genes are TRBV27 and TRBJ2-4; possibly TRBD1 for D (5 bases). Germline loops: CDR1 MNHEY, CDR2 SMNVEV (reference sequence). Trimming removed 3 bases at V and 3 bases at J, with 6 bases between. This CDR3 comprises 13 residues.

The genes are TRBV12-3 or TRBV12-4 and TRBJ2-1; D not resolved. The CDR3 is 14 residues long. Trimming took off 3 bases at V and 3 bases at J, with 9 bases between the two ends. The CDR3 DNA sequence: TGTGCCAGCAGTTTGTCGGACGTCTACAATGAGCAGTTCTTC. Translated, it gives CASSLSDVYNEQFF.

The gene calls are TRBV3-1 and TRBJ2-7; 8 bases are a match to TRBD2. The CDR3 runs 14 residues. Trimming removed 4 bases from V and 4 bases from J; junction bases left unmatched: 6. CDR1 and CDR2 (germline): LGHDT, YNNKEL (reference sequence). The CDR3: CASSPRGLGYEQYV. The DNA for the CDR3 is TGTGCCAGCAGCCCCCGGGGACTAGGTTACGAGCAGTACGTC.

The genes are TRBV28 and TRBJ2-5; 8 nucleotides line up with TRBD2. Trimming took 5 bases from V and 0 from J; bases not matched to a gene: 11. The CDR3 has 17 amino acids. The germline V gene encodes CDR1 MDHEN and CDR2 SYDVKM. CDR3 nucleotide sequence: TGTGCCAGCAGTCCCGGAGGCGGGAGGTCATACCAAGAGACCCAGTACTTC. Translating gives CASSPGGGRSYQETQYF.

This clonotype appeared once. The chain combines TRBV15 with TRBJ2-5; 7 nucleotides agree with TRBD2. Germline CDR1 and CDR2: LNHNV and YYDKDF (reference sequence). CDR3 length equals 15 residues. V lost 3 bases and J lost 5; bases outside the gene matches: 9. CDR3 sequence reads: CATSRGLGGGETQYF. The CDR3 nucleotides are TGTGCCACCAGCAGGGGACTTGGGGGAGGGGAGACCCAGTACTTC.

The CDR3 region is CASSQYTSGRAGEQFF. Written as DNA, the CDR3 is TGTGCCAGCAGCCAGTACACTAGCGGGAGGGCCGGTGAGCAGTTCTTC. The chain uses TRBV3-1 and TRBJ2-1; 13 bases match TRBD2. CDR1 and CDR2 from the germline V gene are LGHDT and YNNKEL (reference sequence). After removal of 3 bases from V and 9 bases from J, the junction contained 8 bases not matched to a gene. The CDR3 extends over 16 amino acids.

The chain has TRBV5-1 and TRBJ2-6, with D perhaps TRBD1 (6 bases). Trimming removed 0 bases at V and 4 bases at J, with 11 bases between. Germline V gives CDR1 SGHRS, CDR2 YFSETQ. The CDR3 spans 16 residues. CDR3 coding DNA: TGCGCCAGCAGCTTGGTCCCAGGGGACGGGGCCAACGTCCTGACTTTC. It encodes CASSLVPGDGANVLTF.

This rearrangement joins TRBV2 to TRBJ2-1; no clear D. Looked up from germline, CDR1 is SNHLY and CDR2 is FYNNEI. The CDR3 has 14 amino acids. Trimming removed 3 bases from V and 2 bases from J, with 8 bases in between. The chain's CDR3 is CASSERSPYNEQFF. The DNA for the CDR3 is TGTGCCAGCAGTGAGCGATCGCCCTACAATGAGCAGTTCTTC.

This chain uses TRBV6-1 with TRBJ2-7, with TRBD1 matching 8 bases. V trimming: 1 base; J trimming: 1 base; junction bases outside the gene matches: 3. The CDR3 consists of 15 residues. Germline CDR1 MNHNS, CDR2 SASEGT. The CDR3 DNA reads TGTGCCAGCAGTGAAGGAGGGACAGGTTCCTACGAGCAGTACGTC. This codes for CASSEGGTGSYEQYV.

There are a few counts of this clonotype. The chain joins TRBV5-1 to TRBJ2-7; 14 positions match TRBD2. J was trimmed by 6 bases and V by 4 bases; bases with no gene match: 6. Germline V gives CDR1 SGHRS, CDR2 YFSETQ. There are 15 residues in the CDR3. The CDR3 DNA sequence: TGCGCCAGCAGCCACGGGACTAGCGGGAGAGGCGAGCAGTACTTC. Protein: CASSHGTSGRGEQYF.

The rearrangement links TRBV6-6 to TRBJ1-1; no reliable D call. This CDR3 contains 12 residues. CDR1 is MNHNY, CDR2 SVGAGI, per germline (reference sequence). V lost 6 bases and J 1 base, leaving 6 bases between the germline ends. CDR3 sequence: CASSTQNTEAFF. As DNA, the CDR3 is TGTGCCAGCAGCACTCAGAACACTGAAGCTTTCTTT.